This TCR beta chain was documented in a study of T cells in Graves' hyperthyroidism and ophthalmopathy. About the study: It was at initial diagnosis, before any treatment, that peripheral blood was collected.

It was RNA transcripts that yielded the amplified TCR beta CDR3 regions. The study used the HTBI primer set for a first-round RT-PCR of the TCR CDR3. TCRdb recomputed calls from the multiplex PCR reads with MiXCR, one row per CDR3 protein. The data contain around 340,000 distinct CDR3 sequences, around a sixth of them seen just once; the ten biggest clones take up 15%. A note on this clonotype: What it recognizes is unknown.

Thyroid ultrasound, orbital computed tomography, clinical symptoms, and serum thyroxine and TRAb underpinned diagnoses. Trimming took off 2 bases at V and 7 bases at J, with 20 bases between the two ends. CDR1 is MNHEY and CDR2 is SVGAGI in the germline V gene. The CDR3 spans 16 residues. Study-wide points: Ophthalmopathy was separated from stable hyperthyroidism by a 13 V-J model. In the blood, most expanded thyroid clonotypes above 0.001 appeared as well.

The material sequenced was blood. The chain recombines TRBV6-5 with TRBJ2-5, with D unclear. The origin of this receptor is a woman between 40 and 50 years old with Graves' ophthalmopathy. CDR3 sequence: CASSYPPGPKKGTQYF. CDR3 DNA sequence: TGTGCCAGCAGTTACCCCCCGGGCCCCAAGAAAGGGACCCAGTACTTC.